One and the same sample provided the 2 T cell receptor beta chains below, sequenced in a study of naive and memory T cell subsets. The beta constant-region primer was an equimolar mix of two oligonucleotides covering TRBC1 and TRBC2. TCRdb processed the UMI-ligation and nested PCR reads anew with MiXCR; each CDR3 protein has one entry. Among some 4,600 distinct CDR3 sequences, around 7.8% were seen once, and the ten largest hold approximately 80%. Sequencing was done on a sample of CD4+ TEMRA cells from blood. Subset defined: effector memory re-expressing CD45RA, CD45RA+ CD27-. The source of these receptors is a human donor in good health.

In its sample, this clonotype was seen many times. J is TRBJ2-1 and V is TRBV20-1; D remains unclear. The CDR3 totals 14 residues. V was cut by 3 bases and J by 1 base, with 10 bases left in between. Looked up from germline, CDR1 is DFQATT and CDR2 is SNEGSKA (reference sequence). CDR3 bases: TGCAGTGCTAGGCCCCAGCTATCCTACAATGAGCAGTTCTTC. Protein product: CSARPQLSYNEQFF.

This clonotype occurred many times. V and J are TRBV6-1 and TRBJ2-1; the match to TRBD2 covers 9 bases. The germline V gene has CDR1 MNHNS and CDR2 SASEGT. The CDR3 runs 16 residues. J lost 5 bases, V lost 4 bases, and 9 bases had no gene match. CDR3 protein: CASSGRVAGDNNEQFF. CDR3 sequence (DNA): TGTGCCAGCAGTGGGCGTGTAGCGGGAGATAACAATGAGCAGTTCTTC.